This T cell receptor (beta chain) is from a study of technical replicates of blood from a handful of donors. The V and J ends lost 2 bases and 3 bases, in that order; junction bases with no gene match: 7. In germline, CDR1 is MNHEY, CDR2 SMNVEV (reference sequence). The CDR3 is 15 residues long. Data came from immunoSEQ multiplex PCR; TCRdb stores just in-frame clones and leaves some out. The sample records approximately 10,000 clones, 90% to 95% being singletons. The receptor comes from a human donor in good health. The V gene is TRBV27, the J gene TRBJ2-7; 7 nucleotides align to TRBD2. Sequenced input: PBMCs. The CDR3 coding sequence is TGTGCCAGCAGTTTAACGGCTAGCGGACTCTACGAGCAGTACTTC. It translates to CASSLTASGLYEQYF.